A selection of T cell receptor beta chains follows, all from one sample in a study of cytomegalovirus exposure and HLA in healthy donors. Repertoires were generated with immunoSEQ multiplex PCR, while TCRdb's copy carries only in-frame clones and drops some. The repertoire holds about 240,000 clones, with approximately 83% as singletons. The sequenced sample consisted of PBMCs. The receptors stem from a woman aged 25 to 39 in good health and CMV-seropositive. Both conserved end residues are part of each CDR3. Each record gives: CDR3 protein, CDR3 DNA, D gene, clone size, J gene, V gene. A D gene is named only where the DNA matches it firmly. Clone size, where shown, is once, few, many, or a class for clones that have expanded.

CASTRGEGLHNEQFF	TGTGCCAGCACCCGGGGGGAGGGCCTCCACAATGAGCAGTTCTTC	TRBD2	NA	TRBJ2-1	TRBV6-6
CASRPTIHSNEQFF	TGTGCCAGCAGGCCGACAATTCATTCGAATGAGCAGTTCTTC	NA	NA	TRBJ2-1	TRBV6-1
CASSLQGTEAFF	TGTGCCAGCAGCCTACAGGGGACTGAAGCTTTCTTT	TRBD1	NA	TRBJ1-1	TRBV11-2
CASSERTTNTGELFF	TGTGCCAGCAGTGAACGAACAACGAACACCGGGGAGCTGTTTTTT	NA	NA	TRBJ2-2	TRBV2
CASSNRGLYEQYF	TGTGCCAGCAGCAACAGGGGGCTCTACGAGCAGTACTTC	TRBD1	NA	TRBJ2-7	TRBV27
CASSWGAANYGYTF	TGTGCCAGCAGCTGGGGCGCGGCTAACTATGGCTACACCTTC	NA	NA	TRBJ1-2	TRBV13
CASSLYSTSASTDTQYF	TGTGCCAGCAGTTTATACTCGACTAGTGCCTCCACAGATACGCAGTATTTT	NA	once	TRBJ2-3	TRBV28
CAISDSKEDRFYEQYF	TGTGCCATCAGTGATAGTAAAGAGGACAGGTTCTACGAGCAGTACTTC	TRBD1	NA	TRBJ2-7	TRBV10-3
CASSLGRTNEKLFF	TGTGCCAGCAGCTTAGGGCGGACTAATGAAAAACTGTTTTTT	NA	NA	TRBJ1-4	TRBV11-3
CASSQERLAATNTGELFF	TGCGCCAGCAGCCAAGAACGTCTAGCGGCCACGAACACCGGGGAGCTGTTTTTT	TRBD2	NA	TRBJ2-2	TRBV4-1
CASSLGGERQPQHF	TGTGCCAGCAGCCTAGGGGGAGAGAGGCAGCCCCAGCATTTT	NA	NA	TRBJ1-5	TRBV11-2
CASSLLAGAVKNEQFF	TGTGCCAGCAGCTTATTAGCGGGAGCGGTTAAGAATGAGCAGTTCTTC	TRBD2	NA	TRBJ2-1	TRBV11-2
CASSLVGGLAGVGETQYF	TGTGCCAGCAGCTTAGTAGGAGGACTAGCGGGAGTAGGGGAGACCCAGTACTTC	TRBD2	NA	TRBJ2-5	TRBV7-9
CASNIRDQPQHF	TGTGCCAGCAATATCCGGGATCAGCCCCAGCATTTT	NA	NA	TRBJ1-5	TRBV28
CASSLAGDTYNEQFF	TGCGCCAGCAGCTTGGCCGGGGACACCTACAATGAGCAGTTCTTC	NA	once	TRBJ2-1	TRBV5-1
CAWSRTSGRGRAQYF	TGTGCCTGGAGTAGGACTAGCGGGAGAGGTCGAGCGCAGTATTTT	TRBD2	NA	TRBJ2-3	TRBV30
CASSWGSGIRPPYEQYF	TGTGCCAGCAGCTGGGGCAGCGGGATCAGGCCGCCCTACGAGCAGTACTTC	TRBD2	NA	TRBJ2-7	TRBV7-9
CASSGGLTGENQPQHF	TGTGCCAGCAGTGGCGGACTGACAGGGGAGAATCAGCCCCAGCATTTT	TRBD1	NA	TRBJ1-5	TRBV6-1
CASSLWFVATQHSNQPQHF	TGTGCCAGCAGTTTATGGTTTGTGGCGACACAGCATAGCAATCAGCCCCAGCATTTT	NA	NA	TRBJ1-5	TRBV28
CASSASDISYEQYF	TGTGCCAGCAGTGCTTCGGACATCTCCTACGAGCAGTACTTC	NA	NA	TRBJ2-7	TRBV6-1
CASSEVWGGNQETQYF	TGTGCCAGCAGTGAAGTTTGGGGGGGGAACCAAGAGACCCAGTACTTC	TRBD2	NA	TRBJ2-5	TRBV6-1
CAISPDKDSGYTF	TGTGCCATCAGTCCTGACAAGGATAGTGGCTACACCTTC	NA	NA	TRBJ1-2	TRBV10-3
CASSSTDNTEAFF	TGTGCCAGTAGTTCGACAGACAACACTGAAGCTTTCTTT	NA	NA	TRBJ1-1	TRBV19
CAWSVRAGQDQPQHF	TGTGCCTGGAGTGTACGGGCCGGACAAGATCAGCCCCAGCATTTT	NA	few	TRBJ1-5	TRBV30
CASSSQGTGGNQPQHF	TGTGCCAGCAGCTCCCAGGGGACAGGGGGTAACCAGCCCCAGCATTTT	TRBD1	few	TRBJ1-5	TRBV5-4
CASSLVTGTGPHEQYF	TGTGCCAGCAGCTTAGTGACCGGGACAGGGCCCCACGAGCAGTACTTC	TRBD1	NA	TRBJ2-7	TRBV7-6
CASSFGLGYEQYF	TGTGCCAGCAGTTTCGGACTAGGGTACGAGCAGTACTTC	TRBD2	once	TRBJ2-7	TRBV27
CASTPALAGGIYNEQFF	TGTGCCAGCACTCCCGCCCTAGCGGGGGGGATATACAATGAGCAGTTCTTC	TRBD2	once	TRBJ2-1	TRBV27
CASGNNRAGDGYTF	TGTGCCAGCGGGAACAACAGGGCAGGGGACGGCTACACCTTC	NA	NA	TRBJ1-2	TRBV5-4
CASSGGGTGELFF	TGCGCCAGCAGTGGAGGCGGAACCGGGGAGCTGTTTTTT	NA	few	TRBJ2-2	TRBV10-1
CASSGQVLTGELFF	TGTGCCAGCAGCGGACAGGTTCTCACCGGGGAGCTGTTTTTT	TRBD1	NA	TRBJ2-2	TRBV28
CASSSGSSGVPYNEQFF	TGTGCCAGCAGTTCGGGATCTAGCGGGGTCCCTTACAATGAGCAGTTCTTC	TRBD2	NA	TRBJ2-1	TRBV27
CASSDRQGSGANVLTF	TGTGCCAGTAGTGACAGACAGGGGTCTGGGGCCAACGTCCTGACTTTC	TRBD1	NA	TRBJ2-6	TRBV19
CASSEGGARNQPQHF	TGTGCCAGCAGTGAAGGCGGGGCGCGAAATCAGCCCCAGCATTTT	NA	NA	TRBJ1-5	TRBV6-1
CASSGIGGSTDTQYF	TGTGCCAGCAGCGGGATAGGCGGGTCCACAGATACGCAGTATTTT	NA	once	TRBJ2-3	TRBV28
CATTHGLHNEQYF	TGTGCCACCACCCACGGGTTGCACAACGAGCAGTACTTC	NA	NA	TRBJ2-7	TRBV27
CASSFGGVVDTGELFF	TGTGCCAGCAGTTTTGGGGGCGTGGTGGACACCGGGGAGCTGTTTTTT	NA	NA	TRBJ2-2	TRBV27
CASTLGGTGELFF	TGTGCCAGCACCCTGGGAGGGACCGGGGAGCTGTTTTTT	TRBD2	once	TRBJ2-2	TRBV7-3
CASSQAPGGTYNEQFF	TGCGCCAGCAGCCAAGCCCCGGGAGGCACTTACAATGAGCAGTTCTTC	TRBD2	NA	TRBJ2-1	TRBV4-1
CASRSGTLPNTEAFF	TGTGCCAGCAGGTCCGGGACACTCCCCAACACTGAAGCTTTCTTT	NA	few	TRBJ1-1	TRBV6-6
CASSEPVRTGELFF	TGTGCCAGCAGCGAGCCGGTCCGGACCGGGGAGCTGTTTTTT	NA	NA	TRBJ2-2	TRBV5-4
CASSDRLASGGQFF	TGTGCCAGCAGTGACCGACTAGCGAGTGGGGGGCAGTTCTTC	TRBD2	once	TRBJ2-1	TRBV25-1
CASRDPQGSDTQYF	TGTGCCAGCAGAGACCCTCAGGGATCCGATACGCAGTATTTT	NA	NA	TRBJ2-3	TRBV2
CASSRQAGSSGDTQYF	TGCGCCAGCAGCCGACAAGCGGGGTCCTCGGGAGATACGCAGTATTTT	TRBD2	NA	TRBJ2-3	TRBV4-1
CAISQAGSNQPQHF	TGTGCCATCAGCCAAGCAGGAAGCAATCAGCCCCAGCATTTT	NA	NA	TRBJ1-5	TRBV10-3
CASSLRGTSVNNEQFF	TGCGCCAGCAGCTTGCGAGGGACTAGCGTTAACAATGAGCAGTTCTTC	TRBD2	NA	TRBJ2-1	TRBV5-1
CASSQLLGRNTEAFF	TGTGCCAGCAGCCAATTGTTAGGGAGAAACACTGAAGCTTTCTTT	NA	NA	TRBJ1-1	TRBV14
CASSEDRADEQFF	TGTGCCAGCAGCGAGGACAGGGCTGATGAGCAGTTCTTC	TRBD1	NA	TRBJ2-1	TRBV5-6
CASSKDTLEAFF	TGTGCCAGTAGCAAGGACACCCTTGAAGCTTTCTTT	NA	NA	TRBJ1-1	TRBV19
CASSFVGQGSTEAFF	TGTGCCAGCAGTTTTGTAGGACAGGGTAGTACTGAAGCTTTCTTT	TRBD1	NA	TRBJ1-1	TRBV5-6
CASSDPGGGSSSYEQYF	TGTGCCAGCAGTGACCCCGGCGGAGGTTCTAGCTCCTACGAGCAGTACTTC	NA	NA	TRBJ2-7	TRBV6-1
CASSQGGSGLQYF	TGCGCCAGCAGCCAAGGGGGCTCAGGTCTTCAGTACTTC	NA	NA	TRBJ2-4	TRBV4-1
CASSQDAGVVEAWETQYF	TGTGCCAGCAGCCAAGATGCGGGGGTTGTGGAAGCTTGGGAGACCCAGTACTTC	TRBD2	once	TRBJ2-5	TRBV7-9
CAPWRGSTQPQHF	TGCGCCCCCTGGAGGGGCAGCACCCAGCCCCAGCATTTT	NA	NA	TRBJ1-5	TRBV5-1